The 2 T cell receptor beta chains below were found in one sample sequenced in a study of beta chain features in type 1 diabetes (dated by TCRdb to about 2018). What the work shows at the level of the full study, not this receptor alone: A moderate but significant shortening of TCRB CDR3 length was observed in type 1 diabetes patients in all four CD4+ subsets.

Libraries came from the immunoSEQ multiplex PCR assay. The entire isolated RNA was reverse transcribed using the High Capacity cDNA Reverse Transcription Kit, and thus expressed TCRB transcripts were sequenced. Sourced from immuneACCESS, this table was stored by TCRdb with only in-frame sequences that have V and J called. A share of the clones is absent; for the studies checked, an unresolved V gene accounts for under half, and the remainder has no known explanation. For this sample the table gives 95,000 to 150,000 clones, of which approximately 16% were detected only once. The ten largest clones add up to over 2% of the sample. The antigens for these receptors are not known. Material: central memory CD4+ T cells from blood. These receptor sequences come from a man aged 30 to 45 with type 1 diabetes.

CDR3 sequence (DNA): TGTGCCAGCAGCTTAGCTCGGGGGACAGAGACCCAGTACTTC. Its translation: CASSLARGTETQYF. This rearrangement joins TRBV7-2 to TRBJ2-5; possible D gene TRBD2, 6 bases. The V gene's germline CDR1 is SGHTA and CDR2 FQGNSA. V was trimmed by 0 bases and J by 4 bases, leaving 9 bases between them. This CDR3 has 14 amino acids. The entire variable domain, with the rest obtained from reference TRBV7-2 and TRBJ2-5, is as follows: GAGVSQSPSNKVTEKGKDVELRCDPISGHTALYWYRQSLGQGLEFLIYFQGNSAPDKSGLPSDRFSAERTGGSVSTLTIQRTQQEDSAVYLCASSLARGTETQYFGPGTRLLVL.

The V call is TRBV4-3, the J call TRBJ2-6; D is uncertain. CDR3 length: 14 residues. Looked up from germline, CDR1 is LGHNA and CDR2 is YSLEER. V was trimmed by 1 base and J by 1 base, leaving 2 bases between them. Here the CDR3 DNA reads TGCGCCAGCAGCCAAGTATCTGGGGCCAACGTCCTGACTTTC. Residues: CASSQVSGANVLTF.